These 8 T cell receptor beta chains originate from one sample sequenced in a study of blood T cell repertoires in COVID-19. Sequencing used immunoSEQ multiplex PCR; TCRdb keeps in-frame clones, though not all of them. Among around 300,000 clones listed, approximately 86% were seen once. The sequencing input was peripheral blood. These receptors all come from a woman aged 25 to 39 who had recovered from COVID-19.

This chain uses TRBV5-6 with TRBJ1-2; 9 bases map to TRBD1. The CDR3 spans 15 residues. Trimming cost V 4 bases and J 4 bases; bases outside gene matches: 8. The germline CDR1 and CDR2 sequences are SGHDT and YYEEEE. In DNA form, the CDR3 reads TGTGCCAGCAGCGAGGGACAGGGTTTCGTCTATGGCTACACCTTC. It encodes CASSEGQGFVYGYTF.

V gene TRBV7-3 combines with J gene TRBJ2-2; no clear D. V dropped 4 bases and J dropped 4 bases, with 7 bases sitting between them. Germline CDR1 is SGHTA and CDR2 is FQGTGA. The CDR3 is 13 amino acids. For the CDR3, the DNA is TGTGCCAGCAGCTCTACCCGCACCGGGGAGCTGTTTTTT. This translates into CASSSTRTGELFF.

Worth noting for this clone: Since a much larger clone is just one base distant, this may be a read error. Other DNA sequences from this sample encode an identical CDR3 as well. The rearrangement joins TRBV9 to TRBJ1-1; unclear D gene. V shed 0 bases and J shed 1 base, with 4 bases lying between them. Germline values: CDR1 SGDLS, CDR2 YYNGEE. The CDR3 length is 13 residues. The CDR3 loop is CASSVGANTEAFF. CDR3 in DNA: TGTGCCAGCAGCGTAGGAGCGAACACTGAAGCTTTCTTT.

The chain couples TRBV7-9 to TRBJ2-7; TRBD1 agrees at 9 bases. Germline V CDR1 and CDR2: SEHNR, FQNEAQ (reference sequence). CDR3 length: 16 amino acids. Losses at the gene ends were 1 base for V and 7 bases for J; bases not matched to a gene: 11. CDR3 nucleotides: TGTGCCAGCAGCTTAGGGGGACAGGGTGAACTCCGGGAGCAGTACTTC. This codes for CASSLGGQGELREQYF.

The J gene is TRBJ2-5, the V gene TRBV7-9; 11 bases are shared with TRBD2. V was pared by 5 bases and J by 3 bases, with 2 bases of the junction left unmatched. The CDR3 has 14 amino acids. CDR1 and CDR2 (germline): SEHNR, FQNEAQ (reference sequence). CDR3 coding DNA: TGTGCCAGCAGCGTTAGCGGGGGGGAAGAGACCCAGTACTTC. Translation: CASSVSGGEETQYF.

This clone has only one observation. CDR3 nucleotide sequence: TGTGCCAGCAGTCCCGGGCCAGGGGGCGCGTCATCCGAAGCTTTCTTT. Translated: CASSPGPGGASSEAFF. The chain joins TRBV28 to TRBJ1-1, with 8 bases aligning to TRBD1. Germline CDR1 reads MDHEN; CDR2 reads SYDVKM. V trimming: 5 bases; J trimming: 8 bases; junction bases outside the gene matches: 16. The CDR3 is 16 residues long.

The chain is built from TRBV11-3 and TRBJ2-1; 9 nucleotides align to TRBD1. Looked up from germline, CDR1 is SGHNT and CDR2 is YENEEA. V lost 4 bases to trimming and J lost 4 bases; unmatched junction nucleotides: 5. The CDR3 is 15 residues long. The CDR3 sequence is CASSSRDREYNEQFF. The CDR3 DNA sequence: TGTGCCAGCAGCTCCCGGGACAGGGAATACAATGAGCAGTTCTTC.

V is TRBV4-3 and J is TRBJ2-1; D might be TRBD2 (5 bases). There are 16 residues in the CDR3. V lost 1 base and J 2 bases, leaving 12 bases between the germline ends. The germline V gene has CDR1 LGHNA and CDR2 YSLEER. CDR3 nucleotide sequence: TGCGCCAGCAGCCAAGGGGTAGCGACCCCCTACAATGAGCAGTTCTTC. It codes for CASSQGVATPYNEQFF.